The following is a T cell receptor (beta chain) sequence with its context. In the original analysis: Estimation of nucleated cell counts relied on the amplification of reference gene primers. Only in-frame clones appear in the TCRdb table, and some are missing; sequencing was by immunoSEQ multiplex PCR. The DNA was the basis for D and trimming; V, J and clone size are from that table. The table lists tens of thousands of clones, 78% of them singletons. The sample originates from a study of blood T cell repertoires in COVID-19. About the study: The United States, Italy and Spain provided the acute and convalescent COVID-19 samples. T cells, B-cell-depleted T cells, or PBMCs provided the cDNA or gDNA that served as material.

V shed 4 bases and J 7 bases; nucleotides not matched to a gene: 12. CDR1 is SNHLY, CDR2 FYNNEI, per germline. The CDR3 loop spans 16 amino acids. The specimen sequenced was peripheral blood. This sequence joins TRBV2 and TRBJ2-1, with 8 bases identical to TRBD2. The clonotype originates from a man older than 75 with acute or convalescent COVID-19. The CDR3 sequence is CASSGPGGRRFNEQFF. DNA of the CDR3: TGTGCCAGCAGTGGCCCGGGGGGGAGGAGGTTTAATGAGCAGTTCTTC.